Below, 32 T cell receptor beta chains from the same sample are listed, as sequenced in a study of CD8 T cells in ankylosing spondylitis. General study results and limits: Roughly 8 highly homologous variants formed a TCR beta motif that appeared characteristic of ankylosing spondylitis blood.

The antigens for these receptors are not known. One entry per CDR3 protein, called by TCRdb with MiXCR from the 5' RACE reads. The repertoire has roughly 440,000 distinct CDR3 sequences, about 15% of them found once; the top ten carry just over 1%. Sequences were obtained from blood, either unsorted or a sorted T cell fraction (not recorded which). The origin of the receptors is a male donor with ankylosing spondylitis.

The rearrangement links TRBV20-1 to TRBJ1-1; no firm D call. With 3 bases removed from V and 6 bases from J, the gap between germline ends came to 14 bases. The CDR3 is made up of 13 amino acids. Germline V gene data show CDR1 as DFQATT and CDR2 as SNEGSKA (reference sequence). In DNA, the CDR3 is TGCAGTGCTAGCCTTTGGCGGGCTTCTGAAGCTTTCTTT. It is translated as CSASLWRASEAFF.

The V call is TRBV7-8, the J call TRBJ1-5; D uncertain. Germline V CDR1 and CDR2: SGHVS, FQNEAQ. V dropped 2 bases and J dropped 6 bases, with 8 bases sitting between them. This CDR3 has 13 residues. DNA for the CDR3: TGTGCCAGCAGCTTAACGGGTCTTCAGCCCCAGCATTTT. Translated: CASSLTGLQPQHF.

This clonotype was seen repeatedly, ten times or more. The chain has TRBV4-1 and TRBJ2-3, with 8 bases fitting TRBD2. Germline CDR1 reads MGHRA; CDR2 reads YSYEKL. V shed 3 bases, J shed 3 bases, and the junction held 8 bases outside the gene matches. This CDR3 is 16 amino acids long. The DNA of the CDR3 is TGCGCCAGCAGCCAGTCCGCCACGGGGGGGACAGATACGCAGTATTTT. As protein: CASSQSATGGTDTQYF.

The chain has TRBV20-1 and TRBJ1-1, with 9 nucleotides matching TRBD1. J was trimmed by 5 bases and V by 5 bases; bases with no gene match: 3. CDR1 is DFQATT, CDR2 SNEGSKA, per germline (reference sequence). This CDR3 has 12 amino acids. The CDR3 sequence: CSAWTGETEAFF. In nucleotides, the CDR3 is TGCAGTGCTTGGACAGGGGAAACTGAAGCTTTCTTT.

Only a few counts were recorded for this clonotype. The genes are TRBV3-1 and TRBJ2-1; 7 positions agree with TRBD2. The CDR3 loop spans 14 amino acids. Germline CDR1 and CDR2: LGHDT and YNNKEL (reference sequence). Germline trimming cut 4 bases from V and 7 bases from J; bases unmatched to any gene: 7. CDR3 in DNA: TGTGCCAGCAGCCTCACTAGCGCCTCTAATGAGCAGTTCTTC. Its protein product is CASSLTSASNEQFF.

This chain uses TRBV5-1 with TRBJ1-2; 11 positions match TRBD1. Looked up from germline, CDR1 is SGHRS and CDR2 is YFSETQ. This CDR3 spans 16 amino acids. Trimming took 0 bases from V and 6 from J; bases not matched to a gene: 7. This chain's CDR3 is CASSLGGQGVLDGYTF. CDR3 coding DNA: TGCGCCAGCAGCTTGGGGGGACAGGGGGTCTTGGATGGCTACACCTTC.

The CDR3 here is CASSPPGGTSYEQYF. In DNA, the CDR3 is TGTGCCAGCTCACCACCGGGCGGGACCTCCTACGAGCAGTACTTC. J is TRBJ2-7 and V is TRBV18; TRBD2 is a possible D gene (6 bases). In germline, CDR1 is KGHSH, CDR2 LQKENI. The ends were cut back, 0 bases at V and 0 bases at J, with 9 bases in the middle. The CDR3 consists of 15 residues.

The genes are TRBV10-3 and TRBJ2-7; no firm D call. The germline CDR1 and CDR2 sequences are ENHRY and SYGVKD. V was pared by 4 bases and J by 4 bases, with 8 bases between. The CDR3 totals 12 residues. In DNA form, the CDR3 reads TGTGCCATCAGTGCCGACTTGTACGAGCAGTACTTC. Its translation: CAISADLYEQYF.

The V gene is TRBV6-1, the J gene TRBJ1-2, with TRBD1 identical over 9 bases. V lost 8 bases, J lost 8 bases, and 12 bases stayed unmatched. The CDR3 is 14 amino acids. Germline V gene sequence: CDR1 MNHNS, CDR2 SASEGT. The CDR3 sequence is CASSPERTGVGYTF. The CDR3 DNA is TGTGCCAGCTCACCAGAGCGGACAGGGGTAGGCTACACCTTC.

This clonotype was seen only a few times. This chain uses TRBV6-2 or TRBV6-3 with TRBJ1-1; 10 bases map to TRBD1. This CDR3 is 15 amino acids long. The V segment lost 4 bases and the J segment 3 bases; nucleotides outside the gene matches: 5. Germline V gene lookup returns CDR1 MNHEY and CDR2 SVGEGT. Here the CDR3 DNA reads TGTGCCAGCAGTTTCGGGACAGGGGCCGACACTGAAGCTTTCTTT. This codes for CASSFGTGADTEAFF.

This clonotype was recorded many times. The CDR3 loop is CASSLDNYGYTF. CDR3 DNA sequence: TGTGCCAGCAGCTTGGACAACTATGGCTACACCTTC. The V call is TRBV5-6, the J call TRBJ1-2; D gene unclear. V was cut by 0 bases and J by 2 bases, with 2 bases left in between. This CDR3 has 12 residues. Germline assignment: CDR1 SGHDT and CDR2 YYEEEE.

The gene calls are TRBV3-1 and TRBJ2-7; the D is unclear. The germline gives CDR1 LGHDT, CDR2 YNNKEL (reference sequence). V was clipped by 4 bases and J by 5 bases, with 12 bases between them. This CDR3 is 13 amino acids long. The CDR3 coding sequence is TGTGCCAGCAGCCGGCAAGCAACCCACGAGCAGTACTTC. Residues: CASSRQATHEQYF.

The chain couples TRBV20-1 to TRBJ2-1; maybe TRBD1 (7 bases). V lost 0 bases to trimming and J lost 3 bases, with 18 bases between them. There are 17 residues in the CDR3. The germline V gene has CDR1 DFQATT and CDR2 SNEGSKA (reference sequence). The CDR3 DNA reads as TGCAGTGCTAGAGATCATTCGGGGCGGGACAGCTACAATGAGCAGTTCTTC. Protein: CSARDHSGRDSYNEQFF.

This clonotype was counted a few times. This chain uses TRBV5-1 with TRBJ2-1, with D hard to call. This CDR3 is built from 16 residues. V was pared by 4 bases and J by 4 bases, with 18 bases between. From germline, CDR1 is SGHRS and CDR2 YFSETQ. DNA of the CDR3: TGCGCCAGCAGCCCCAGAGCAGCGACGGGTTACAATGAGCAGTTCTTC. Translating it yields CASSPRAATGYNEQFF.

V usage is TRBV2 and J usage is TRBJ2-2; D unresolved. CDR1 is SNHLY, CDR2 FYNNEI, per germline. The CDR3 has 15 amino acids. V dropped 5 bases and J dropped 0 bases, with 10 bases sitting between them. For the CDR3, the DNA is TGTGCCAGCAGTCAGCTTCTCACGAACACCGGGGAGCTGTTTTTT. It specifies CASSQLLTNTGELFF.

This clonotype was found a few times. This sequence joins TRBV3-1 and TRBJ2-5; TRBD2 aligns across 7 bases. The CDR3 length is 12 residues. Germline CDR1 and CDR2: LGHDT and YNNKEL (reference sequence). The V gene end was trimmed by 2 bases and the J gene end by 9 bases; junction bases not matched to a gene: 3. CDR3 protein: CASSQFGGAQYF. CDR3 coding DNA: TGTGCCAGCAGCCAATTTGGGGGGGCCCAGTACTTC.

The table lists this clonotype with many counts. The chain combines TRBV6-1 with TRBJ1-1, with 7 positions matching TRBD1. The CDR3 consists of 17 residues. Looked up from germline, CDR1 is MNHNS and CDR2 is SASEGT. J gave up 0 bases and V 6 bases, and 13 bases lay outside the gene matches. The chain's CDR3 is CASRRTWDSSLNTEAFF. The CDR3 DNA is TGTGCCAGCAGAAGAACCTGGGACAGCTCTTTGAACACTGAAGCTTTCTTT.

The CDR3 DNA reads as TGTGCCAGCAGCCCAAGTATAGCGTCCTACAATGAGCAGTTCTTC. Its protein is CASSPSIASYNEQFF. The rearrangement joins TRBV3-1 to TRBJ2-1, with D maybe TRBD2 (5 bases). This CDR3 comprises 15 residues. CDR1 LGHDT and CDR2 YNNKEL come from the germline V gene (reference sequence). V lost 4 bases and J lost 1, with 11 bases in between.

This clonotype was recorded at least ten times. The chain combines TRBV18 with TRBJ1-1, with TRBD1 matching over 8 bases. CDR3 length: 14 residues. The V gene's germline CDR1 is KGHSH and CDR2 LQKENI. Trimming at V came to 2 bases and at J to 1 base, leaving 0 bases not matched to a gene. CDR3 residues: CASSPGQGNTEAFF. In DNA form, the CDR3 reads TGTGCCAGCTCACCAGGACAGGGGAACACTGAAGCTTTCTTT. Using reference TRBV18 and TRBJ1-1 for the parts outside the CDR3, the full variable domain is NAGVMQNPRHLVRRRGQEARLRCSPMKGHSHVYWYRQLPEEGLKFMVYLQKENIIDESGMPKERFSAEFPKEGPSILRIQQVVRGDSAAYFCASSPGQGNTEAFFGQGTRLTVV.

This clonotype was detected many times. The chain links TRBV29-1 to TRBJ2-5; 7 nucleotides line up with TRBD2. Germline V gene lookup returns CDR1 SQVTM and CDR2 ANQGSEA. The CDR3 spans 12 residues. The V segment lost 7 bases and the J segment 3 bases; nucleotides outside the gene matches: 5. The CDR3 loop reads CSALSGEETQYF. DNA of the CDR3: TGCAGCGCACTCAGCGGGGAAGAGACCCAGTACTTC.

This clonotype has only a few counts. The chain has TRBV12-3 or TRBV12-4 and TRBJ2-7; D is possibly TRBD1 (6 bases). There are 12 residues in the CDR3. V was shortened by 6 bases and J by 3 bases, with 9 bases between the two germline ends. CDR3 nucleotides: TGTGCCAGCAGGACGGACAGCTACGAGCAGTACTTC. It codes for CASRTDSYEQYF.

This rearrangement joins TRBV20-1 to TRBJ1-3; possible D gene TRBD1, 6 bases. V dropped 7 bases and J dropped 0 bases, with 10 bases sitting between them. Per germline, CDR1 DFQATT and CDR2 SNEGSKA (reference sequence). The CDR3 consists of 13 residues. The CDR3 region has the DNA TGCAGTGGCCGGACAGCCTCTGGAAACACCATATATTTT. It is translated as CSGRTASGNTIYF.

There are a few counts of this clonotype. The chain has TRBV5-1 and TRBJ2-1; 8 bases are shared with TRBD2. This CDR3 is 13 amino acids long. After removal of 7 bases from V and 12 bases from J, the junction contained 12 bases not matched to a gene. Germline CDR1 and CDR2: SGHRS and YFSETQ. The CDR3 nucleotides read TGCGCCAGCTCCCAAGAGCGGGAGACCTGGCAGTTCTTC. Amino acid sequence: CASSQERETWQFF.

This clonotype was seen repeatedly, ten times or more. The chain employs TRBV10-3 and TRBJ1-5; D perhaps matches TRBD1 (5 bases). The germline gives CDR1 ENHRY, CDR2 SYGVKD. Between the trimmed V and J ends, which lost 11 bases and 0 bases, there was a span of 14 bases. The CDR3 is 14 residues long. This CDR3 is CAAAQANSNQPQHF. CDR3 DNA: TGTGCCGCAGCACAGGCGAATAGCAATCAGCCCCAGCATTTT.

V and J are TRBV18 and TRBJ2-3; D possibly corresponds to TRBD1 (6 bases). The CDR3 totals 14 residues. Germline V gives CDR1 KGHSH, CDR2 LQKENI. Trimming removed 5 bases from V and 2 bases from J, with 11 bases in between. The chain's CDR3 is CASSTWDNTDTQYF. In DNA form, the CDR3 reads TGTGCCAGCTCAACCTGGGACAACACAGATACGCAGTATTTT.

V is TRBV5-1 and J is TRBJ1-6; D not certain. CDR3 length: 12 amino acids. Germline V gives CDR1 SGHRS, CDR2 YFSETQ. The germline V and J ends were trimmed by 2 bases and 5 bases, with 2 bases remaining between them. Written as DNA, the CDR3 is TGCGCCAGCAGCTTTAATAATTCACCCCTCCACTTT. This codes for CASSFNNSPLHF.

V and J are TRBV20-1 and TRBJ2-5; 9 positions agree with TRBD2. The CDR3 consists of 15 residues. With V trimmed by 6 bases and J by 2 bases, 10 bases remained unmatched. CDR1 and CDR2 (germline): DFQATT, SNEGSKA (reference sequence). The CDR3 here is CSAEESGGMQETQYF. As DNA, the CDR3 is TGCAGTGCCGAAGAAAGCGGGGGGATGCAAGAGACCCAGTACTTC.

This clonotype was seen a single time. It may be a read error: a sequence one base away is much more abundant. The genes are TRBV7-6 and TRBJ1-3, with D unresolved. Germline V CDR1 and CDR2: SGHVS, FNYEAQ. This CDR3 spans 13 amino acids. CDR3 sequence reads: CASSLASGDTIYF. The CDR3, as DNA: TGTGCCAGCAGCTTAGCCTCTGGAGACACCATATATTTT. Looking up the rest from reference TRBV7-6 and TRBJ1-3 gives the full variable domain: GAGVSQSPRYKVTKRGQDVALRCDPISGHVSLYWYRQALGQGPEFLTYFNYEAQQDKSGLPNDRFSAERPEGSISTLTIQRTEQRDSAMYRCASSLASGDTIYFGEGSWLTVV.

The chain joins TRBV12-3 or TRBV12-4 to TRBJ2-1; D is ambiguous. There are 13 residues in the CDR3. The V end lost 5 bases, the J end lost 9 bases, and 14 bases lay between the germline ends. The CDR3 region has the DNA TGTGCCAGCAGTCTGAACCTGTTCGGTGAGCAGTTCTTC. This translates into CASSLNLFGEQFF.

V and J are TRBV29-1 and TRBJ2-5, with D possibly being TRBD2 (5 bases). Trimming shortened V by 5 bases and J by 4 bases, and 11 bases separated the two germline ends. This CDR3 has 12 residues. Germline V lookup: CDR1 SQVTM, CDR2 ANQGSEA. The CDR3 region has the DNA TGCAGCGTTCGGAGGAATCGAGAGACCCAGTACTTC. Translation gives CSVRRNRETQYF.

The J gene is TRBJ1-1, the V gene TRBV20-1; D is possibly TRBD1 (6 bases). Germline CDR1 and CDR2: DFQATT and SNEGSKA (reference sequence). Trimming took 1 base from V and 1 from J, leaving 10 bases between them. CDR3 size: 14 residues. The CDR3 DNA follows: TGCAGTGCTAGAGGAGGGGGACCGAACACTGAAGCTTTCTTT. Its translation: CSARGGGPNTEAFF.

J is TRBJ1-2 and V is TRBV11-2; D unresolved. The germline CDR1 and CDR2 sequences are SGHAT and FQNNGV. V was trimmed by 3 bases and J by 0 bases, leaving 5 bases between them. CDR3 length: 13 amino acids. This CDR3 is CASSFPANYGYTF. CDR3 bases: TGTGCCAGCAGCTTCCCAGCTAACTATGGCTACACCTTC.